This T cell receptor (beta chain) was documented in a study of T cell repertoires in ileal Crohn's disease. Study in general: Median disease duration was about 7.9 years; around 35% smoked at surgery. Study findings and constraints: Every patient over 26.8% clonality showed endoscopic recurrence. Endoscopy was done a median roughly 6.9 months after surgery.

Regarding this clone: As yet, its antigen is unknown.

The time point denotes: neoterminal ileum biopsy at postoperative endoscopy, about 6 months after surgery. Clones were read by immunoSEQ multiplex PCR, and TCRdb kept only the in-frame ones, dropping some. This repertoire shows 9,000 to 9,500 clones, approximately 80% found once; its top ten account for roughly 18%. The source is an adult with Crohn's disease. Sequencing input: ileal tissue.

The CDR3 protein is CASSQDQIGSGHTDTQYF. Here the CDR3 DNA reads TGCGCCAGCAGCCAAGATCAAATCGGTAGCGGACATACAGATACGCAGTATTTT. The gene calls are TRBV4-3 and TRBJ2-3; possibly TRBD2 for D (6 bases). CDR1 and CDR2 (germline): LGHNA, YSLEER. The length of the CDR3 is 18 residues. The V gene lost 0 bases and the J gene lost 3 bases, with 19 bases spanning the gap.